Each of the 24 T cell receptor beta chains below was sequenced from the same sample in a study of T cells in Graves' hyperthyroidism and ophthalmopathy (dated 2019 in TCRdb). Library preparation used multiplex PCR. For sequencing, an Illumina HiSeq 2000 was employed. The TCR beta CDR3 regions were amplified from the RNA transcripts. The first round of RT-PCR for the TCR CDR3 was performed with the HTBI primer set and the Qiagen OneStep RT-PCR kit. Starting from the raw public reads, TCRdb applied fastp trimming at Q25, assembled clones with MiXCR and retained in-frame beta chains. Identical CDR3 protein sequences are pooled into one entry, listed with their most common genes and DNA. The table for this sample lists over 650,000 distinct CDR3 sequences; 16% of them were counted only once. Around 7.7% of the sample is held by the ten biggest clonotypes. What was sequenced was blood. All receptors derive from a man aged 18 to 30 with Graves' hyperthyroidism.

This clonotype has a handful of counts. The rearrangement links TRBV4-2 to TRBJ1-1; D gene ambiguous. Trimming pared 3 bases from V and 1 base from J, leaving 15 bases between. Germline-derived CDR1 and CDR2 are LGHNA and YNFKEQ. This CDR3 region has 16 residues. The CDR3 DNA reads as TGTGCCAGCAGCCAGGGGTTTTGGCAGACGAACACTGAAGCTTTCTTT. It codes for CASSQGFWQTNTEAFF.

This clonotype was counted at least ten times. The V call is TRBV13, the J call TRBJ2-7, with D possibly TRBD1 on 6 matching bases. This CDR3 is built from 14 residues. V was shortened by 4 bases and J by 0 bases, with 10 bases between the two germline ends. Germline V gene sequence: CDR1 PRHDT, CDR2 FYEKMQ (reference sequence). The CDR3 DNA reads TGTGCCAGCAGCTCACGGGACACCTCCTACGAGCAGTACTTC. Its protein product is CASSSRDTSYEQYF.

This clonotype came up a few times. This CDR3 reads CAISDRGDNEQFF. CDR3 sequence (DNA): TGTGCCATCAGTGACAGGGGGGACAATGAGCAGTTCTTC. This sequence joins TRBV10-3 and TRBJ2-1; the D gene is possibly TRBD1 (7 bases). V lost 3 bases to trimming and J lost 5 bases, with 8 bases between them. The CDR3 sequence is 13 residues long. From germline, CDR1 is ENHRY and CDR2 SYGVKD.

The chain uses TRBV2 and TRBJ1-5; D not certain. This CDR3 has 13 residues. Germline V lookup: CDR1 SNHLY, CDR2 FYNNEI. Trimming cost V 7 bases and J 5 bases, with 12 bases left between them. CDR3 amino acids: CASTLRWDQPQHF. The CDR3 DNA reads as TGTGCCAGCACCTTGCGATGGGATCAGCCCCAGCATTTT.

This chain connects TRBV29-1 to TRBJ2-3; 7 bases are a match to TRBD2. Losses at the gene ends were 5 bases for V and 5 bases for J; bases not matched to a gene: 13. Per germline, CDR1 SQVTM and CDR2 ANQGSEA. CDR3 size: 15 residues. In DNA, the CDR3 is TGCAGCGTTTATACTAGCGCGGCACGGGTAGATACGCAGTATTTT. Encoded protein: CSVYTSAARVDTQYF.

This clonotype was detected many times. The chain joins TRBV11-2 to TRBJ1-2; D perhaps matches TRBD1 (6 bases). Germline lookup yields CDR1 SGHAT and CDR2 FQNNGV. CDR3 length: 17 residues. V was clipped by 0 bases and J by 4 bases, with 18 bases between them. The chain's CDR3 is CASSLDLTGRGVYGYTF. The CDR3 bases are TGTGCCAGCAGCTTAGATCTTACAGGGAGGGGGGTCTATGGCTACACCTTC.

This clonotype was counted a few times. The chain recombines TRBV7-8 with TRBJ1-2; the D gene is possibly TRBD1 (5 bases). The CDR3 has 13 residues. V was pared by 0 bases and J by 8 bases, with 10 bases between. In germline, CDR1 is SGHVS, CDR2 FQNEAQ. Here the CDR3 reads CASSLASGRGYTF. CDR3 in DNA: TGTGCCAGCAGCTTAGCCTCGGGACGGGGCTACACCTTC.

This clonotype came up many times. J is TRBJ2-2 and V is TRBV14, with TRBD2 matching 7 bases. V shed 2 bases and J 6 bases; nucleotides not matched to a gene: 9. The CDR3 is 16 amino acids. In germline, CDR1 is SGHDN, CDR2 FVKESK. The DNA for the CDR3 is TGTGCCAGCAGCCAATGGGGAGGGCAGCGTGCCGGGGAGCTGTTTTTT. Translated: CASSQWGGQRAGELFF.

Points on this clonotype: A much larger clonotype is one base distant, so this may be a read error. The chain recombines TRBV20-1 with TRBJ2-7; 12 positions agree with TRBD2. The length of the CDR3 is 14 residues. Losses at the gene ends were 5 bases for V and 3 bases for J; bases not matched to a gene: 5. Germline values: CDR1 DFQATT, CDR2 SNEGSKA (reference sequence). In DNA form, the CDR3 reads TGCAGTGCTCTAAGGACTAGCGGGAACTACGAGCAGTACTTC. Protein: CSALRTSGNYEQYF.

CDR3 in amino acids: CATSDKGLAGAEQFF. The CDR3 region has the DNA TGTGCCACCAGTGATAAGGGACTAGCGGGAGCTGAGCAGTTCTTC. The rearrangement uses TRBV24-1 and TRBJ2-1; 14 bases fit TRBD2. Germline assignment: CDR1 KGHDR and CDR2 SFDVKD. This CDR3 has 15 residues. J gave up 9 bases and V 3 bases, and 3 bases lay outside the gene matches.

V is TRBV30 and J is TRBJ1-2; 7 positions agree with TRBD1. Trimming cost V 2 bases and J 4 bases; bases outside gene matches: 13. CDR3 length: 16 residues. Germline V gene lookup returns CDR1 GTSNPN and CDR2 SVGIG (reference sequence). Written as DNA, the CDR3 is TGTGCCTGGAGTCCCCTCTCCGGGACAGCCGTCTATGGCTACACCTTC. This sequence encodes CAWSPLSGTAVYGYTF.

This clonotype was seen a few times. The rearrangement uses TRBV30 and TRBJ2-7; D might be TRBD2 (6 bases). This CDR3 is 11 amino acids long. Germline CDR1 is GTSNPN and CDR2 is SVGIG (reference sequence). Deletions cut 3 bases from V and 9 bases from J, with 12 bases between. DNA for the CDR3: TGTGCCTGGAGCCTTGGGCGGGGGCAGTACTTC. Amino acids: CAWSLGRGQYF.

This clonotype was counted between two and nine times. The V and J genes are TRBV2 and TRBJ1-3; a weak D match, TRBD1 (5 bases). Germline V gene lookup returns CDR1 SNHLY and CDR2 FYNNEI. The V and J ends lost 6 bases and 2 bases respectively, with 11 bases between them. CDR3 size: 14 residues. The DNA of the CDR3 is TGTGCCAGCAGGGGGCGAGGGACTGGAAACACCATATATTTT. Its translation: CASRGRGTGNTIYF.

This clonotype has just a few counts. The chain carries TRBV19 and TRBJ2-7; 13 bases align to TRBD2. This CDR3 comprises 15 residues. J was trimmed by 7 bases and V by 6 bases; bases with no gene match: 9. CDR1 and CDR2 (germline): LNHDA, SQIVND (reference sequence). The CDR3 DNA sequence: TGTGCCAGTAGGCAACTAGCGGGAGGGCCAAGGGAGCAGTACTTC. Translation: CASRQLAGGPREQYF. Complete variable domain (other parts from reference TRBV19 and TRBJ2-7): DGGITQSPKYLFRKEGQNVTLSCEQNLNHDAMYWYRQDPGQGLRLIYYSQIVNDFQKGDIAEGYSVSREKKESFPLTVTSAQKNPTAFYLCASRQLAGGPREQYFGPGTRLTVT.

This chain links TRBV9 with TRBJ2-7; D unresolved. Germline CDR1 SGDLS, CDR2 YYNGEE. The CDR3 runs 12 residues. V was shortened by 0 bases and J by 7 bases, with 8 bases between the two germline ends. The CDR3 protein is CASSVAAGEQYF. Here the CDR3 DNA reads TGTGCCAGCAGCGTAGCTGCAGGAGAGCAGTACTTC.

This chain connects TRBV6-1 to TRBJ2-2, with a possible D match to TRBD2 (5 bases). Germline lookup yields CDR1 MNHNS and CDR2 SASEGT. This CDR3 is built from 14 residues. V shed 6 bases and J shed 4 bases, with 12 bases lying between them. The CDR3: CASRKRTVTGELFF. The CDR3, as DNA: TGTGCCAGCAGGAAGAGGACTGTCACCGGGGAGCTGTTTTTT.

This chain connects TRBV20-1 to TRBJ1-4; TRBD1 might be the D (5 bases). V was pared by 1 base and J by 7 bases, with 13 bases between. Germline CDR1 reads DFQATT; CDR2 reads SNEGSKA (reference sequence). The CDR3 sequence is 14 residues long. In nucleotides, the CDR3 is TGCAGTGCTAGAGGACTGGGGGAAGGTGAAAAACTGTTTTTT. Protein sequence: CSARGLGEGEKLFF.

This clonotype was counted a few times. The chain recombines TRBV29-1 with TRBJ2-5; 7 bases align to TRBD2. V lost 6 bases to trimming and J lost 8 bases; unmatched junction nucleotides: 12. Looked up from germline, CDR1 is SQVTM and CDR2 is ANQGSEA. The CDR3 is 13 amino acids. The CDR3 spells CSVTRLALRTQYF. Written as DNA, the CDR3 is TGCAGCGTGACCCGACTAGCCCTCCGAACCCAGTACTTC. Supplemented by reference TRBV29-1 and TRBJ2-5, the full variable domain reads SAVISQKPSRDICQRGTSLTIQCQVDSQVTMMFWYRQQPGQSLTLIATANQGSEATYESGFVIDKFPISRPNLTFSTLTVSNMSPEDSSIYLCSVTRLALRTQYFGPGTRLLVL.

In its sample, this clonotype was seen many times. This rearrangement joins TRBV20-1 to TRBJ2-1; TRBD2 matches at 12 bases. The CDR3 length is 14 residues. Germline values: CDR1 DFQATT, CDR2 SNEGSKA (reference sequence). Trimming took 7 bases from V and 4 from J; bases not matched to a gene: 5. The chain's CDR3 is CSVPGLAGYNEQFF. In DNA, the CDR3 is TGCAGTGTACCGGGACTAGCGGGTTACAATGAGCAGTTCTTC.

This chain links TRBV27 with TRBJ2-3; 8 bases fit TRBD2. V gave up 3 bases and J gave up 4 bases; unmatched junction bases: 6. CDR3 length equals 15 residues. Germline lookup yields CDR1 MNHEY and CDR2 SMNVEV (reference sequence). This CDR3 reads CASSFQRERSDTQYF. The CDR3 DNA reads TGTGCCAGCAGTTTTCAGCGGGAGAGGTCAGATACGCAGTATTTT.

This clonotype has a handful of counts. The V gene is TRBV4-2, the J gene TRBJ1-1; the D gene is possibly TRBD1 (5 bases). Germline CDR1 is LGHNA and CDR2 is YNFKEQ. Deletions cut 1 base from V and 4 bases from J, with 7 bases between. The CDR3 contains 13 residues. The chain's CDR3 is CASSQATATEAFF. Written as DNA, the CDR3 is TGTGCCAGCAGCCAAGCGACAGCCACTGAAGCTTTCTTT.

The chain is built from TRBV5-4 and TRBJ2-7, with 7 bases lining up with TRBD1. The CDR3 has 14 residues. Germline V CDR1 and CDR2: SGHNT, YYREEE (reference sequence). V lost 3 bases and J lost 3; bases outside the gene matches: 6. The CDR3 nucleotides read TGTGCCAGCAGCTACGGGACAGCCAACTACGAGCAGTACTTC. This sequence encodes CASSYGTANYEQYF.

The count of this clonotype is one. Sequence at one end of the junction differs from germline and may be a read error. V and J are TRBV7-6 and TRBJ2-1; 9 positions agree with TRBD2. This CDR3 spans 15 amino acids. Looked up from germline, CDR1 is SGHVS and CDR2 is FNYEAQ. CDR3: CVSSRSGSSYNEQFF. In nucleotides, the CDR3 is TGTGTCAGCAGCCGTAGCGGGAGCTCCTACAATGAGCAGTTCTTC. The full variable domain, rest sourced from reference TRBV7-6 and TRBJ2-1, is GAGVSQSPRYKVTKRGQDVALRCDPISGHVSLYWYRQALGQGPEFLTYFNYEAQQDKSGLPNDRFSAERPEGSISTLTIQRTEQRDSAMYRCVSSRSGSSYNEQFFGPGTRLTVL.

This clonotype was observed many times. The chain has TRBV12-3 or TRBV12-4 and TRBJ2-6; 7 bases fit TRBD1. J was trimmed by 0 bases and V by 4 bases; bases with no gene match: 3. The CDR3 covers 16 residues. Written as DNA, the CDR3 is TGTGCCAGCAGTTCAGACAGGGTCTCTGGGGCCAACGTCCTGACTTTC. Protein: CASSSDRVSGANVLTF.